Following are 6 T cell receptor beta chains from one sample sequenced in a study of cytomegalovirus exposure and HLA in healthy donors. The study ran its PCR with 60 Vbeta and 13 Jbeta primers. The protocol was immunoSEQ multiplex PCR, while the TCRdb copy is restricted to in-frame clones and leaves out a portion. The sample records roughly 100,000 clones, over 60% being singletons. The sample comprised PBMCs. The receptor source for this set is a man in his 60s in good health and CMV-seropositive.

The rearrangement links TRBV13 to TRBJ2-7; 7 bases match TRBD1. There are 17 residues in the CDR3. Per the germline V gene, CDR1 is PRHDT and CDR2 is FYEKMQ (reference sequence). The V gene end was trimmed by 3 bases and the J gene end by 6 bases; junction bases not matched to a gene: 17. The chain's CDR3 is CASSFAQTGPFVGEQYF. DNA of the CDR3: TGTGCCAGCAGCTTCGCCCAGACAGGGCCCTTTGTTGGCGAGCAGTACTTC.

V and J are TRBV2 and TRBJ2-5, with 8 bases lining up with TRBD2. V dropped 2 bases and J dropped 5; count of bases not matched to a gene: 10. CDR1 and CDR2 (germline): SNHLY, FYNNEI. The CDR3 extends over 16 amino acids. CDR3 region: CASSENASGRSETQYF. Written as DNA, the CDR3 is TGTGCCAGCAGTGAAAACGCTAGCGGGCGAAGTGAGACCCAGTACTTC. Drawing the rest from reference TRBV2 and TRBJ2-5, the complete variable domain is EPEVTQTPSHQVTQMGQEVILRCVPISNHLYFYWYRQILGQKVEFLVSFYNNEISEKSEIFDDQFSVERPDGSNFTLKIRSTKLEDSAMYFCASSENASGRSETQYFGPGTRLLVL.

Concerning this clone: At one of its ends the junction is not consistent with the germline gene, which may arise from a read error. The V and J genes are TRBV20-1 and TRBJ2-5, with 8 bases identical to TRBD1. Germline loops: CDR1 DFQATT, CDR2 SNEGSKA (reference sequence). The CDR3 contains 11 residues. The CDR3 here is CSARDRDRWNF. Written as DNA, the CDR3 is TGCAGTGCTAGAGACCGGGACAGGTGGAACTTC.

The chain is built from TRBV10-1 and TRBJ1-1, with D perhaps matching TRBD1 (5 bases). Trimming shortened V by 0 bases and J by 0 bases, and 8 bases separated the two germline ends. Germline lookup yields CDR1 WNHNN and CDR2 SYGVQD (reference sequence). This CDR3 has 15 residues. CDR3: CASSESGGLNTEAFF. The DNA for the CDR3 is TGCGCCAGCAGTGAGTCGGGGGGATTGAACACTGAAGCTTTCTTT.

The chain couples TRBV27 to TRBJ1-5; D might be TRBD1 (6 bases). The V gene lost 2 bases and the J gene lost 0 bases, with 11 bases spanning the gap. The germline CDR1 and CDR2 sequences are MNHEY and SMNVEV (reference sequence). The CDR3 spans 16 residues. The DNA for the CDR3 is TGTGCCAGCAGTTTAGGGGGCCCTTATAGCAATCAGCCCCAGCATTTT. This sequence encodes CASSLGGPYSNQPQHF.

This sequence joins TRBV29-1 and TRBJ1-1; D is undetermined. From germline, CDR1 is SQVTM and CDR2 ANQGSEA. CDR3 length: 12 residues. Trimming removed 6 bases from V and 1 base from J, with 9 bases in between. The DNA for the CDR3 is TGCAGCGTCGCTCGGGGGAACACTGAAGCTTTCTTT. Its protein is CSVARGNTEAFF.